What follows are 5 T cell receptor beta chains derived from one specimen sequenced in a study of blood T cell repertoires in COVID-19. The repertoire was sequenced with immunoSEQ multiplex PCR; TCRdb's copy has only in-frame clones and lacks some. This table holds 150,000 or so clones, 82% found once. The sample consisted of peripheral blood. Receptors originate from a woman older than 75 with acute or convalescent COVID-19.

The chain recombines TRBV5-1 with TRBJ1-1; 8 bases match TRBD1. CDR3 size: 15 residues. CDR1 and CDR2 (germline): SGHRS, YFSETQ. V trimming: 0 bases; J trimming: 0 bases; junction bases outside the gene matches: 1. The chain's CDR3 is CASSLGQGLNTEAFF. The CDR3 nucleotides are TGCGCCAGCAGCTTGGGACAGGGGTTGAACACTGAAGCTTTCTTT.

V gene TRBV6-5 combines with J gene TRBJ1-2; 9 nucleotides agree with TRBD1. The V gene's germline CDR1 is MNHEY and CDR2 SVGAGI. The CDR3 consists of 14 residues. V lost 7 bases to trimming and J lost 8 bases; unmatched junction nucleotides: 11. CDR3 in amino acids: CASTETGGPEGYTF. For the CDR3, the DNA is TGTGCCAGCACCGAGACAGGGGGACCGGAGGGCTACACCTTC.

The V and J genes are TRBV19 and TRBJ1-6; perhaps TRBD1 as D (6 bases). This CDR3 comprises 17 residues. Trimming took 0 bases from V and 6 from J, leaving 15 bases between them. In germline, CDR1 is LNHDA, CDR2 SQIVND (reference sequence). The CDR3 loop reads CASSIDAPGVINSPLHF. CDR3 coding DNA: TGTGCCAGTAGTATAGACGCTCCAGGGGTAATTAATTCACCCCTCCACTTT.

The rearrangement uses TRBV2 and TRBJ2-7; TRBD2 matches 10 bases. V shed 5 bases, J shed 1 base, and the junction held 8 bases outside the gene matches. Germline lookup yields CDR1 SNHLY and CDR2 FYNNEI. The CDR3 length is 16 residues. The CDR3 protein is CASSRDSLAGSYEQYF. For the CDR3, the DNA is TGTGCCAGCAGTCGTGATTCACTAGCGGGGTCCTACGAGCAGTACTTC.

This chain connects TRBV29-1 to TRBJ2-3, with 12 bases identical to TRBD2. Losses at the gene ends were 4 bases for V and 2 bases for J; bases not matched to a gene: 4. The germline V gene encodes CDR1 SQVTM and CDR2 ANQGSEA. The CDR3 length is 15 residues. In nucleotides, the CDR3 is TGCAGCGTTGGAGGACTAGCGGGATCCACAGATACGCAGTATTTT. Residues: CSVGGLAGSTDTQYF.